The T cell receptor beta chain under discussion was sequenced for a study of T cells after yellow fever vaccination. Findings and caveats of the study: Peaking faster, on day 5 versus 15, the secondary response was nonetheless weaker. Researchers noted that a small share of clonotypes showed up in both CD4 and CD8 compartments.

This CDR3 contains 13 residues. Germline loops: CDR1 SGDLS, CDR2 YYNGEE. The ends were cut back, 6 bases at V and 3 bases at J, with 11 bases in the middle. This clonotype was seen ten or more times. Its antigen remains unknown. For TCR, cDNA came from 5'RACE template switching, which added a universal primer site and UMIs. TCRdb itself ran the 5' RACE reads through MiXCR, one entry per CDR3 protein. The table lists some 340,000 distinct CDR3 sequences, about 4% of them singletons, with around 24% in the top ten. This chain links TRBV9 with TRBJ2-3; D ambiguous. The source material was PBMCs, sampled 5 days after the yellow fever booster vaccination. The source of this sequence is a man aged 18 to 35 who received the YFV17D yellow fever vaccine. The CDR3 region is CASNSVETDTQYF. The CDR3 nucleotides are TGTGCCAGCAATTCAGTGGAGACAGATACGCAGTATTTT.